This T cell receptor beta chain was identified during a study of T cells in Graves' hyperthyroidism and ophthalmopathy. CDR1 and CDR2 from the germline V gene are SGHAT and FQNNGV. The CDR3 covers 15 residues. The V end lost 6 bases, the J end lost 0 bases, and 12 bases lay between the germline ends. TCR beta CDR3 region amplification was performed from RNA transcripts. First-round RT-PCR targeting the TCR CDR3 was performed with the HTBI primer set. MiXCR, run by TCRdb on the multiplex PCR reads, gives a single entry per CDR3 protein. Found here are 500,000 to 600,000 distinct CDR3 sequences, approximately 16% of them singletons; the top ten hold about 18%. This clonotype was detected ten times or more.

The chain carries TRBV11-2 and TRBJ2-1; D remains ambiguous. This clonotype was obtained from a woman under 30 with Graves' hyperthyroidism. Sequencing used blood. The CDR3 reads CASSRTLSSYNEQFF. The CDR3 DNA reads TGTGCCAGCAGTCGGACGCTTAGCTCCTACAATGAGCAGTTCTTC.